The rows below give T cell receptor beta chains drawn from one sample of a study of cytotoxic CD8 clonotypes in ibrutinib-treated CLL. Only in-frame clones appear in the TCRdb table, and some are missing; sequencing was by immunoSEQ multiplex PCR. The sample holds 250,000 to 350,000 clones, approximately 79% seen once. Source: PBMCs, taken at disease progression, from a patient treated with ibrutinib. The receptors shown here come from a human donor with chronic lymphocytic leukemia. CDR3s include the opening cysteine and the closing phenylalanine or tryptophan. The order of the fields is J gene, D gene, V gene, clone size, CDR3 protein, CDR3 DNA. A D gene is named only where the DNA matches it firmly. Not every row has a clone size; where given, it reads once, few, many or a size class.

>TRBJ1-5|-|TRBV29-1|-
CSVPGGFNQPQHF
TGCAGCGTTCCGGGGGGATTCAATCAGCCCCAGCATTTT
>TRBJ2-5|-|TRBV29-1|-
CSVDRGDGETQYF
TGCAGCGTTGACAGGGGCGACGGGGAGACCCAGTACTTC
>TRBJ2-7|TRBD1|TRBV13|-
CASSLGQTYEQYF
TGTGCCAGCAGTCTGGGACAGACCTACGAGCAGTACTTC
>TRBJ1-1|-|TRBV9|few
CASSVVGTANTEAFF
TGTGCCAGCAGCGTAGTTGGGACTGCGAACACTGAAGCTTTCTTT
>TRBJ2-7|TRBD2|TRBV7-3|-
CASSLTTSGAHEQYF
TGTGCCAGCAGCCTAACGACTAGCGGGGCCCACGAGCAGTACTTC
>TRBJ2-7|-|TRBV4-1|-
CASSPGTSSYEQYF
TGCGCCAGCAGCCCCGGGACATCCTCCTACGAGCAGTACTTC
>TRBJ2-5|-|TRBV2|-
CASSARRGANQETQYF
TGTGCCAGCAGTGCTCGGCGAGGAGCCAATCAAGAGACCCAGTACTTC
>TRBJ2-3|-|TRBV5-1|-
CASSLATSRSTDTQYF
TGCGCCAGCAGCTTGGCCACTAGCCGAAGCACAGATACGCAGTATTTT
>TRBJ1-6|TRBD1|TRBV5-1|-
CASSLAGQGYSPLHF
TGCGCCAGCAGCTTGGCGGGACAGGGGTATTCACCCCTCCACTTT
>TRBJ1-1|-|TRBV10-3|-
CAISESGTANTEAFF
TGTGCCATCAGTGAGTCAGGGACGGCGAACACTGAAGCTTTCTTT
>TRBJ2-2|-|TRBV5-1|-
CASSWGQNTGELFF
TGCGCCAGCAGCTGGGGACAGAACACCGGGGAGCTGTTTTTT
>TRBJ2-1|-|TRBV11-1|-
CASNLPSSGEQFF
TGTGCCAGCAACCTACCTTCTAGTGGCGAGCAGTTCTTC
>TRBJ2-3|TRBD2|TRBV29-1|once
CSVEMGLAGVSSTDTQYF
TGCAGCGTTGAAATGGGGCTAGCGGGGGTGTCTAGCACAGATACGCAGTATTTT
>TRBJ2-3|TRBD2|TRBV6-1|few
CASRRLAGITDTQYF
TGTGCCAGCAGGAGACTAGCGGGGATCACAGATACGCAGTATTTT